Each of the 7 T cell receptor beta chains below was sequenced from the same sample in a study of T-cell memory formation after mild COVID-19. Each CDR3 protein is one row after TCRdb ran MiXCR on the 5' RACE reads. The data contain tens of thousands of distinct CDR3 sequences, approximately 7% of them singletons. The sample taken for sequencing was PBMCs or a T cell subset sorted from them (not recorded which). The receptors derive from a man between 18 and 35 years old who had mild COVID-19 (a few samples of this study predate the infection). Cell type and time point are not known.

The CDR3 sequence is CAISESVGTGSPQHF. The CDR3 nucleotides are TGTGCCATCAGTGAGTCGGTCGGGACAGGGTCGCCCCAGCATTTT. The V and J genes are TRBV10-3 and TRBJ1-5; 9 nucleotides align to TRBD1. The germline CDR1 and CDR2 sequences are ENHRY and SYGVKD. V dropped 0 bases and J dropped 9; count of bases not matched to a gene: 6. The CDR3 is made up of 15 amino acids.

The chain employs TRBV5-1 and TRBJ1-4; 8 positions match TRBD1. Germline CDR1 reads SGHRS; CDR2 reads YFSETQ. V gave up 5 bases and J gave up 6 bases; unmatched junction bases: 6. The CDR3 is made up of 14 amino acids. The CDR3 nucleotides are TGCGCCAGCAGATCTGGGACAGGTGATGAAAAACTGTTTTTT. Amino acids: CASRSGTGDEKLFF.

The V call is TRBV27, the J call TRBJ1-5; the D is unclear. Per germline, CDR1 MNHEY and CDR2 SMNVEV (reference sequence). V gave up 4 bases and J gave up 7 bases, with 11 bases separating them. The CDR3 runs to 13 residues. CDR3 DNA: TGTGCCAGCAGTTGGGCGGAGGACCAGCCCCAGCATTTT. This gives the protein CASSWAEDQPQHF.

This clonotype was observed a handful of times. This sequence joins TRBV20-1 and TRBJ1-1, with 12 nucleotides matching TRBD1. Germline V gene sequence: CDR1 DFQATT, CDR2 SNEGSKA (reference sequence). This CDR3 has 13 amino acids. The J segment lost 7 bases and the V segment lost 5 bases, leaving 5 bases of the junction unmatched. CDR3 in DNA: TGCAGTGCTGCCGGGACAGGGGGCGGTGAAGCTTTCTTT. Translation gives CSAAGTGGGEAFF.

The chain couples TRBV12-3 or TRBV12-4 to TRBJ2-1; 9 nucleotides align to TRBD1. With 8 bases clipped from V and 5 bases from J, the junction kept 13 bases outside the gene matches. The CDR3 runs to 16 residues. The CDR3 nucleotides are TGTGCCAGCGGCGCGCGGGACAGGGAATTACACAATGAGCAGTTCTTC. It specifies CASGARDRELHNEQFF.

This clonotype was seen repeatedly, ten times or more. This rearrangement joins TRBV4-1 to TRBJ2-1; D may correspond to TRBD1 or TRBD2 (6 bases each). The germline CDR1 and CDR2 sequences are MGHRA and YSYEKL. The CDR3 runs 15 residues. V was shortened by 0 bases and J by 5 bases, with 11 bases between the two germline ends. DNA of the CDR3: TGCGCCAGCAGCCAAGATCGGGGGACAAACAATGAGCAGTTCTTC. Protein product: CASSQDRGTNNEQFF.

This clonotype came up a few times. The chain joins TRBV28 to TRBJ1-1; no definite D call. This CDR3 spans 12 amino acids. Trimming cost V 8 bases and J 6 bases, with 13 bases left between them. CDR1 is MDHEN and CDR2 is SYDVKM in the germline V gene. The CDR3 loop is CASGSFNAEAFF. The DNA of the CDR3 is TGTGCCAGCGGTTCTTTTAACGCTGAAGCTTTCTTT.